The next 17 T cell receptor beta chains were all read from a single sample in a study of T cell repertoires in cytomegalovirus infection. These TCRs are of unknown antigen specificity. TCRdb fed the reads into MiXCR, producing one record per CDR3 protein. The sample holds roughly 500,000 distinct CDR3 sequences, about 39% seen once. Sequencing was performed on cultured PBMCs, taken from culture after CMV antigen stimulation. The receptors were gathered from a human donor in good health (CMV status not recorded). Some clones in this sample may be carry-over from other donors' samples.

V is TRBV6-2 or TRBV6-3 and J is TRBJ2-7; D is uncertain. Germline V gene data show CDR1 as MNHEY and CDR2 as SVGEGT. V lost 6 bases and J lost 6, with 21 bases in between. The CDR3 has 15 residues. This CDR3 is CASSLDLAWASEQYF. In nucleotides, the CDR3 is TGTGCCAGCAGCCTCGACCTGGCTTGGGCGTCCGAGCAGTACTTC.

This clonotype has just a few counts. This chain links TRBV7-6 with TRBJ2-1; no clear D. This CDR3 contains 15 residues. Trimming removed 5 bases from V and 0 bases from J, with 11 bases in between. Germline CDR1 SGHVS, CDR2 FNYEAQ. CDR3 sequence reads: CASSPLPRSYNEQFF. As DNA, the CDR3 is TGTGCCAGCAGCCCCCTACCGCGCTCCTACAATGAGCAGTTCTTC.

CDR3 sequence (DNA): TGTGCCAGCAGTGAAATGAGCAATCAGCCCCAGCATTTT. This translates into CASSEMSNQPQHF. The rearrangement joins TRBV6-1 to TRBJ1-5; D remains ambiguous. The CDR3 is made up of 13 amino acids. V lost 2 bases and J lost 1, with 3 bases in between. Germline V gene data show CDR1 as MNHNS and CDR2 as SASEGT.

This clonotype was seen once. CDR3 amino acids: CASSDHGEQYF. The CDR3 DNA is TGTGCCAGCAGTGACCATGGGGAGCAGTACTTC. The chain has TRBV6-8 and TRBJ2-7, with D unclear. In germline, CDR1 is MNHGY, CDR2 SAAAGT. V was shortened by 5 bases and J by 7 bases, with 9 bases between the two germline ends. The length of the CDR3 is 11 residues.

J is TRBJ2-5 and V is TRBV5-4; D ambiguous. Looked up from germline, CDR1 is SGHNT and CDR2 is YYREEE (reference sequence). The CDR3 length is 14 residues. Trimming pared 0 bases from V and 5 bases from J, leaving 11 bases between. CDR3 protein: CASSLEDRPETQYF. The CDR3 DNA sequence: TGTGCCAGCAGCTTGGAGGACCGGCCGGAGACCCAGTACTTC.

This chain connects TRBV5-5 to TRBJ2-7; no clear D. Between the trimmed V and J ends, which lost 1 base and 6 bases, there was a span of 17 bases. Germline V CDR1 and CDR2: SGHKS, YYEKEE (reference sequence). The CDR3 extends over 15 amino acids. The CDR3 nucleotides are TGTGCCAGCAGCTTGATTCACCCCGGGTCCCGCGAGCAGTACTTC. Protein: CASSLIHPGSREQYF.

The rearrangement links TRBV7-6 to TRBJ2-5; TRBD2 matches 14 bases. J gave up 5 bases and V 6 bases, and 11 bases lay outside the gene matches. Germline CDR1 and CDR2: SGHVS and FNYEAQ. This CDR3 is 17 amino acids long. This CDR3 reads CASRRGTSGRRGETQYF. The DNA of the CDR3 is TGTGCCAGCAGACGTGGGACTAGCGGGAGAAGAGGGGAGACCCAGTACTTC.

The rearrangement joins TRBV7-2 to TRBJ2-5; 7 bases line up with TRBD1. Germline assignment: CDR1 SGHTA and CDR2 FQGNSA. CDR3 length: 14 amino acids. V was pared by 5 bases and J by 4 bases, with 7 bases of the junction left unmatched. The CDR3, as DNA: TGTGCCAGCAGCCGAGGGGGCGGTGGAGAGACCCAGTACTTC. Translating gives CASSRGGGGETQYF.

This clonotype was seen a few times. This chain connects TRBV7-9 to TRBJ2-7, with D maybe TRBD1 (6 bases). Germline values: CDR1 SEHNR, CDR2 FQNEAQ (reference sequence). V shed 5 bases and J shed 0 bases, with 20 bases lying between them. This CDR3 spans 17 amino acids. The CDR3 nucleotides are TGTGCCAGCAGCCTTTTGAGGGGGACGGTTAGCTCCTACGAGCAGTACTTC. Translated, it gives CASSLLRGTVSSYEQYF.

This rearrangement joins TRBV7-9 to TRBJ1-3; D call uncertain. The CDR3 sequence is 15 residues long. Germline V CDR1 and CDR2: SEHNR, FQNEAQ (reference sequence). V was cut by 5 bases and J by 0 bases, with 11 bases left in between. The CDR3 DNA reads TGTGCCAGCAGCCATGAGGTCCTCTCTGGAAACACCATATATTTT. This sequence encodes CASSHEVLSGNTIYF.

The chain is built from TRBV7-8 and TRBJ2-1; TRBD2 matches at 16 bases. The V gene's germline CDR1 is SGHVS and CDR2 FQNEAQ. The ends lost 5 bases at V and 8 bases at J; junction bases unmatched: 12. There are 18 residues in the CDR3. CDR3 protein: CASSLPGLAGGGPYEQFF. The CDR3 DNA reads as TGTGCCAGCAGCCTGCCGGGACTAGCGGGGGGGGGCCCCTATGAGCAGTTCTTC.

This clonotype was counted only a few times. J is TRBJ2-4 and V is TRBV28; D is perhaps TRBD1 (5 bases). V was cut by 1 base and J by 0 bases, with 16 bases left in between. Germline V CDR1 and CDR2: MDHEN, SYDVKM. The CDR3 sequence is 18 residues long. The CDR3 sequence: CASSLLLTGSLAKNIQYF. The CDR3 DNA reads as TGTGCCAGCAGTTTATTACTAACAGGTTCCCTAGCCAAAAACATTCAGTACTTC.

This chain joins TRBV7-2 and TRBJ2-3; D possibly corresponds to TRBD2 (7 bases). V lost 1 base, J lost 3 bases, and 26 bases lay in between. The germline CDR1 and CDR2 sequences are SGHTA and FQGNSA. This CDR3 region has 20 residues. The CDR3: CASSLVTRGWGPGGTDTQYF. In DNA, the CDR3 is TGTGCCAGCAGCTTAGTGACGAGGGGGTGGGGGCCGGGGGGTACAGATACGCAGTATTTT.

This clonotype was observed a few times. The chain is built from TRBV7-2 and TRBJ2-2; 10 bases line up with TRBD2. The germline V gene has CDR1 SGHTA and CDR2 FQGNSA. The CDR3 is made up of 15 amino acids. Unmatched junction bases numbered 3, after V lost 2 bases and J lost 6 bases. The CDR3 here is CASSLTSGAAGELFF. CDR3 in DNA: TGTGCCAGCAGCTTAACTAGCGGGGCCGCCGGGGAGCTGTTTTTT.

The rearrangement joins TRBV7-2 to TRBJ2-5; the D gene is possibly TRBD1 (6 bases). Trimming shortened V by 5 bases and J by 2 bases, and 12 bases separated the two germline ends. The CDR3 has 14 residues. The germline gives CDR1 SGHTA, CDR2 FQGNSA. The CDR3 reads CASSQGGGQETQYF. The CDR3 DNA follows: TGTGCCAGCAGCCAAGGGGGTGGGCAAGAGACCCAGTACTTC.

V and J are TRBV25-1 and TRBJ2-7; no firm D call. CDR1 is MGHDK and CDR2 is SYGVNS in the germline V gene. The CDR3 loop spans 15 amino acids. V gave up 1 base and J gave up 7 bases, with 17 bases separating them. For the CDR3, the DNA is TGTGCCAGCAGTGAATGGGGTAGGTCGTGGGCGGAGCAGTACTTC. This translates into CASSEWGRSWAEQYF.

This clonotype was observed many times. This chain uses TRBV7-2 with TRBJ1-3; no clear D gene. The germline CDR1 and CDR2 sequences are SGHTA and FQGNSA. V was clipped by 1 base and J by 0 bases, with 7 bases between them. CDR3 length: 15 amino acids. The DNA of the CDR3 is TGTGCCAGCAGCTTAGTAACCAGCTCTGGAAACACCATATATTTT. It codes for CASSLVTSSGNTIYF.